One sample yielded the 6 T cell receptor beta chains listed below, sequenced in a study of read filtering for tumor transcriptome and immune sequencing. Molecular barcoded adaptors covering alpha/delta and beta/gamma chains were used on roughly 400 ng RNA. TCRdb fed the reads into MiXCR, producing one record per CDR3 protein. The table includes approximately 43,000 distinct CDR3 sequences, roughly an eighth detected once. Source material: a population of CD138-negative cells sorted from bone marrow. The receptors derive from a donor over 35 with multiple myeloma.

This clonotype occurred a few times. A much bigger clone sits one base away, suggesting this may be a read error. The chain recombines TRBV10-3 with TRBJ2-1; no reliable D call. CDR1 and CDR2 (germline): ENHRY, SYGVKD. Trimming took 0 bases from V and 10 from J, leaving 4 bases between them. This CDR3 contains 11 residues. In DNA form, the CDR3 reads TGTGCCATCAGTGAGTCGGAAGAGCAGTTCTTC. Translating gives CAISESEEQFF.

This clonotype appeared many times. The chain uses TRBV7-9 and TRBJ2-6; possibly TRBD1 for D (5 bases). The V end lost 6 bases, the J end lost 0 bases, and 12 bases lay between the germline ends. The V gene's germline CDR1 is SEHNR and CDR2 FQNEAQ (reference sequence). The CDR3 spans 16 residues. Written as DNA, the CDR3 is TGTGCCAGCAGTCAAGGGGCCTACTCTGGGGCCAACGTCCTGACTTTC. This sequence encodes CASSQGAYSGANVLTF.

This clonotype has a count of ten or more. The rearrangement links TRBV7-3 to TRBJ2-5; D is perhaps TRBD1 (7 bases). The germline V gene encodes CDR1 SGHTA and CDR2 FQGTGA. V was shortened by 6 bases and J by 1 base, with 15 bases between the two germline ends. The CDR3 spans 15 residues. CDR3 in amino acids: CASREGTALQETQYF. For the CDR3, the DNA is TGTGCCAGCAGGGAGGGGACAGCGCTCCAAGAGACCCAGTACTTC.

This clonotype was picked up many times. The chain combines TRBV5-1 with TRBJ2-7, with 9 bases aligning to TRBD1. The CDR3 loop spans 14 amino acids. After removal of 4 bases from V and 6 bases from J, the junction contained 8 bases not matched to a gene. Germline CDR1 is SGHRS and CDR2 is YFSETQ. The CDR3 DNA follows: TGCGCCAGCAGCCCAGGACAGGGGCCACTCGAGCAGTACTTC. Protein product: CASSPGQGPLEQYF.

The table lists this clonotype with many counts. The genes are TRBV7-3 and TRBJ2-3; 10 bases map to TRBD1. The germline gives CDR1 SGHTA, CDR2 FQGTGA. This CDR3 has 15 amino acids. With V trimmed by 5 bases and J by 0 bases, 2 bases remained unmatched. CDR3 nucleotides: TGTGCCAGCAGCGGGGGACAGGGGAGCACAGATACGCAGTATTTT. Translation: CASSGGQGSTDTQYF. The full variable domain, in which reference TRBV7-3 and TRBJ2-3 provide the parts outside the CDR3, is GAGVSQTPSNKVTEKGKYVELRCDPISGHTALYWYRQSLGQGPEFLIYFQGTGAADDSGLPNDRFFAVRPEGSVSTLKIQRTERGDSAVYLCASSGGQGSTDTQYFGPGTRLTVL.

This clonotype was seen many times. CDR3 protein: CSASPGLAAEAEQFF. The CDR3 DNA reads TGCAGTGCTAGCCCGGGACTAGCGGCCGAAGCCGAGCAGTTCTTC. The chain couples TRBV20-1 to TRBJ2-1, with TRBD2 matching 11 bases. The germline gives CDR1 DFQATT, CDR2 SNEGSKA (reference sequence). The CDR3 is 15 residues long. The junction had 11 bases not matched to a gene; V was cut back by 3 bases and J by 10 bases.